The next 20 T cell receptor beta chains were all read from a single sample in a study of blood T cell repertoires in COVID-19. Clones were read by immunoSEQ multiplex PCR, and TCRdb kept only the in-frame ones, dropping some. The data show about 210,000 clones, approximately 84% seen once. The sequenced sample consisted of peripheral blood. Every receptor here comes from a woman between 45 and 60 years old with active or convalescent COVID-19.

This clone was counted only a few times. The genes are TRBV14 and TRBJ1-3; D may be TRBD1 (6 bases). V lost 3 bases and J 10 bases, leaving 7 bases between the germline ends. Germline values: CDR1 SGHDN, CDR2 FVKESK. The CDR3 loop spans 11 amino acids. The CDR3, as DNA: TGTGCCAGCAGCCAGGGACAAACCATATATTTT. Translated, it gives CASSQGQTIYF.

This clone was detected only once. The V gene is TRBV19, the J gene TRBJ2-5; tentatively, D is TRBD1 (6 bases). The CDR3 spans 13 residues. In germline, CDR1 is LNHDA, CDR2 SQIVND (reference sequence). Trimming removed 3 bases at V and 2 bases at J, with 7 bases between. As DNA, the CDR3 is TGTGCCAGTAGTATGACAGGACAAGAGACCCAGTACTTC. Amino acids: CASSMTGQETQYF.

The V gene is TRBV5-1, the J gene TRBJ1-6; 11 bases fit TRBD1. The CDR3 covers 15 residues. V lost 3 bases to trimming and J lost 11 bases; unmatched junction nucleotides: 7. Germline V CDR1 and CDR2: SGHRS, YFSETQ. The CDR3 nucleotides read TGCGCCAGCAGCTCGGGCGGGACAGGGGGTACACCCCTCCACTTT. This codes for CASSSGGTGGTPLHF. Looking up the rest from reference TRBV5-1 and TRBJ1-6 gives the full variable domain: KAGVTQTPRYLIKTRGQQVTLSCSPISGHRSVSWYQQTPGQGLQFLFEYFSETQRNKGNFPGRFSGRQFSNSRSEMNVSTLELGDSALYLCASSSGGTGGTPLHFGNGTRLTVT.

V usage is TRBV7-6 and J usage is TRBJ1-1; unclear D gene. The CDR3 is 13 amino acids. V was shortened by 5 bases and J by 3 bases, with 10 bases between the two germline ends. Per the germline V gene, CDR1 is SGHVS and CDR2 is FNYEAQ. DNA for the CDR3: TGTGCCAGCAGCACCGGGCGGGACACTGAAGCTTTCTTT. Encoded protein: CASSTGRDTEAFF.

This chain links TRBV6-5 with TRBJ1-1; D gene ambiguous. In germline, CDR1 is MNHEY, CDR2 SVGAGI. The CDR3 has 13 amino acids. Trimming took off 6 bases at V and 2 bases at J, with 10 bases between the two ends. For the CDR3, the DNA is TGTGCCAGCAGCCCCCTAGCCAACACTGAAGCTTTCTTT. Residues: CASSPLANTEAFF.

V gene TRBV27 combines with J gene TRBJ2-1, with 7 bases aligning to TRBD1. The V gene's germline CDR1 is MNHEY and CDR2 SMNVEV (reference sequence). The CDR3 runs 14 residues. Germline trimming cut 0 bases from V and 8 bases from J; bases unmatched to any gene: 4. This CDR3 is CASSLSPGGDEQFF. CDR3 in DNA: TGTGCCAGCAGTTTATCCCCAGGGGGAGATGAGCAGTTCTTC.

The J gene is TRBJ1-6, the V gene TRBV20-1; TRBD1 aligns across 8 bases. The CDR3 extends over 15 amino acids. Germline V gene sequence: CDR1 DFQATT, CDR2 SNEGSKA (reference sequence). V shed 3 bases, J shed 7 bases, and the junction held 8 bases outside the gene matches. The DNA of the CDR3 is TGCAGTGCTAGTTCAAGCGGACAGGGAAATTCACCCCTCCACTTT. Translated: CSASSSGQGNSPLHF.

The gene calls are TRBV2 and TRBJ2-2, with D maybe TRBD1 (5 bases). Germline V gene sequence: CDR1 SNHLY, CDR2 FYNNEI. The CDR3 contains 18 residues. Trimming pared 4 bases from V and 0 bases from J, leaving 18 bases between. Here the CDR3 DNA reads TGTGCCAGCAGTGTTCTAACCCCGGACACCCCGAACACCGGGGAGCTGTTTTTT. Amino acid sequence: CASSVLTPDTPNTGELFF. The variable domain in full, completed from reference TRBV2 and TRBJ2-2, reads EPEVTQTPSHQVTQMGQEVILRCVPISNHLYFYWYRQILGQKVEFLVSFYNNEISEKSEIFDDQFSVERPDGSNFTLKIRSTKLEDSAMYFCASSVLTPDTPNTGELFFGEGSRLTVL.

The V gene is TRBV4-2, the J gene TRBJ2-3; TRBD2 matches 10 bases. This CDR3 spans 18 amino acids. Germline CDR1 reads LGHNA; CDR2 reads YNFKEQ. The junction had 10 bases not matched to a gene; V was cut back by 1 base and J by 3 bases. This chain's CDR3 is CASSQGGVAGGRTDTQYF. CDR3 nucleotide sequence: TGTGCCAGCAGCCAAGGGGGGGTAGCGGGAGGCCGAACAGATACGCAGTATTTT.

The chain employs TRBV5-1 and TRBJ1-2, with 10 bases identical to TRBD1. V lost 4 bases, J lost 4 bases, and 10 bases stayed unmatched. Per the germline V gene, CDR1 is SGHRS and CDR2 is YFSETQ. The CDR3 is made up of 16 amino acids. As DNA, the CDR3 is TGCGCCAGCAGCCAAGGACAGGGGGGGATTAGCTATGGCTACACCTTC. Translated: CASSQGQGGISYGYTF.

This clone came up once. The DNA of the CDR3 is TGCGCCAGTACCGATAGCGAGTCTGAGCAGTACTTC. This codes for CASTDSESEQYF. The rearrangement joins TRBV5-1 to TRBJ2-7, with D tentatively TRBD2 (5 bases). Trimming removed 8 bases from V and 7 bases from J, with 16 bases in between. The CDR3 spans 12 residues. Germline CDR1 and CDR2: SGHRS and YFSETQ.

This chain's CDR3 is CATSSRQGDGYTF. Written as DNA, the CDR3 is TGTGCCACCAGCAGTCGACAGGGGGATGGCTACACCTTC. This chain joins TRBV15 and TRBJ1-2, with 9 positions matching TRBD1. Losses at the gene ends were 3 bases for V and 6 bases for J; bases not matched to a gene: 2. The CDR3 length is 13 residues. The germline V gene has CDR1 LNHNV and CDR2 YYDKDF (reference sequence).

This clone appeared a few times. The V and J genes are TRBV5-1 and TRBJ1-5, with 7 nucleotides matching TRBD1. Unmatched junction bases numbered 8, after V lost 4 bases and J lost 7 bases. The CDR3 has 14 amino acids. Germline loops: CDR1 SGHRS, CDR2 YFSETQ. CDR3 residues: CASSPTTGLQPQHF. CDR3 bases: TGCGCCAGCAGCCCGACGACAGGGCTCCAGCCCCAGCATTTT. Full variable domain (missing parts from reference TRBV5-1 and TRBJ1-5): KAGVTQTPRYLIKTRGQQVTLSCSPISGHRSVSWYQQTPGQGLQFLFEYFSETQRNKGNFPGRFSGRQFSNSRSEMNVSTLELGDSALYLCASSPTTGLQPQHFGDGTRLSIL.

This chain uses TRBV28 with TRBJ2-7; 8 bases line up with TRBD2. CDR3 length: 16 residues. V lost 7 bases to trimming and J lost 4 bases; unmatched junction nucleotides: 15. Germline V gives CDR1 MDHEN, CDR2 SYDVKM. CDR3 region: CASTLAGIAGSYEQYF. The CDR3, as DNA: TGTGCCAGCACTCTCGCGGGAATAGCGGGAAGTTACGAGCAGTACTTC.

The rearrangement joins TRBV6-6 to TRBJ1-2; no clear D. V shed 7 bases and J shed 8 bases, with 14 bases lying between them. Germline CDR1 is MNHNY and CDR2 is SVGAGI (reference sequence). The CDR3 is made up of 12 amino acids. The CDR3 region has the DNA TGTGCCAGCAATCCGGGGATGGTAGGCTACACCTTC. Its translation: CASNPGMVGYTF.

The chain links TRBV5-5 to TRBJ2-2; the D gene is possibly TRBD1 (5 bases). The CDR3 is 15 amino acids. V was cut by 0 bases and J by 2 bases, with 8 bases left in between. Germline CDR1 is SGHKS and CDR2 is YYEKEE (reference sequence). The CDR3: CASSLGQINTGELFF. Written as DNA, the CDR3 is TGTGCCAGCAGCTTGGGACAGATTAACACCGGGGAGCTGTTTTTT.

This clone has just one count. The chain carries TRBV20-1 and TRBJ1-3, with no clear D. CDR1 DFQATT and CDR2 SNEGSKA come from the germline V gene (reference sequence). Trimming cost V 3 bases and J 1 base, with 10 bases left between them. The CDR3 is 14 residues long. In nucleotides, the CDR3 is TGCAGTGCTAGTGCGGTTAGTTCTGGAAACACCATATATTTT. Translation gives CSASAVSSGNTIYF.

This clone was found once. The chain employs TRBV28 and TRBJ2-7, with a tentative D call TRBD2 (7 bases). The germline CDR1 and CDR2 sequences are MDHEN and SYDVKM. Trimming removed 1 base at V and 2 bases at J, with 9 bases between. CDR3 length: 14 amino acids. CDR3 amino acids: CASSLSGGPYEQYF. As DNA, the CDR3 is TGTGCCAGCAGTTTATCGGGGGGCCCCTACGAGCAGTACTTC.

The gene calls are TRBV2 and TRBJ2-1; tentatively, D is TRBD2 (5 bases). The CDR3 runs 12 residues. Trimming took 8 bases from V and 7 from J, leaving 12 bases between them. Germline values: CDR1 SNHLY, CDR2 FYNNEI. CDR3: CASGRTPNEQFF. CDR3 sequence (DNA): TGTGCCAGCGGGAGAACCCCAAATGAGCAGTTCTTC.

The chain employs TRBV7-9 and TRBJ2-3; 9 nucleotides align to TRBD2. The trim removed 2 bases at V and 0 bases at J, leaving 3 bases unmatched. Looked up from germline, CDR1 is SEHNR and CDR2 is FQNEAQ (reference sequence). The CDR3 is 16 amino acids. CDR3 in amino acids: CASSLSSGGSTDTQYF. The CDR3 DNA reads as TGTGCCAGCAGCTTAAGTAGCGGGGGTAGCACAGATACGCAGTATTTT. Full variable domain (remainder filled in from reference TRBV7-9 and TRBJ2-3): DTGVSQNPRHKITKRGQNVTFRCDPISEHNRLYWYRQTLGQGPEFLTYFQNEAQLEKSRLLSDRFSAERPKGSFSTLEIQRTEQGDSAMYLCASSLSSGGSTDTQYFGPGTRLTVL.